This TCR beta chain was identified in a study of T cell changes during pregnancy in multiple sclerosis. Sequencing used immunoSEQ multiplex PCR; TCRdb keeps in-frame clones, though not all of them. The data contain roughly 46,000 clones, 90% to 95% of them singletons. This sequence was found in a female donor with multiple sclerosis, enrolled in a pregnancy study. The sample here was CD8+ T cells from peripheral blood mononuclear cells, taken in the first trimester of pregnancy.

The CDR3 sequence: CASRRQGSTEAFF. In DNA form, the CDR3 reads TGTGCCAGCAGGCGACAGGGAAGCACTGAAGCTTTCTTT. This chain joins TRBV28 and TRBJ1-1; 7 nucleotides match TRBD1. Per the germline V gene, CDR1 is MDHEN and CDR2 is SYDVKM. The trim removed 6 bases at V and 4 bases at J, leaving 5 bases unmatched. CDR3 size: 13 residues.